The rows below give T cell receptor beta chains drawn from one sample of a study of cytotoxic CD8 clonotypes in ibrutinib-treated CLL. Sequenced by immunoSEQ multiplex PCR; TCRdb stores in-frame clones only, minus some. The table lists about 140,000 clones, about 72% of them singletons. The sample in question was PBMCs, obtained after 12 months of ibrutinib treatment. The source is a human donor with chronic lymphocytic leukemia. The CDR3 runs from the conserved cysteine through the conserved F or W. A D gene is named only where the DNA matches it firmly. Clone size is given for some rows only: seen once, a few or many times, or a class if the clone is expanded.

D: .
size: .
V: TRBV27
J: TRBJ2-7
DNA: TGTGCCAGCAGTTTATCTGTCAGGGTCGGCTACGAGCAGTACTTC
CDR3: CASSLSVRVGYEQYF

D: TRBD2
size: once
V: TRBV23-1
J: TRBJ2-3
DNA: TGCGCCAGCAGTCAGTCCGGGACTAGATTTTCAGATACGCAGTATTTT
CDR3: CASSQSGTRFSDTQYF

D: .
size: .
V: TRBV7-9
J: TRBJ1-1
DNA: TGTGCCAGCAGCTTACAGGGAGGGAACACTGAAGCTTTCTTT
CDR3: CASSLQGGNTEAFF

D: .
size: few
V: TRBV5-1
J: TRBJ2-7
DNA: TGCGCCAGCAGCTTGTCTAGTGGATACGAGCAGTACTTC
CDR3: CASSLSSGYEQYF

D: .
size: .
V: TRBV21-1
J: TRBJ2-7
DNA: TGTGCCAGCAGCCGAAAAAAGGGGGGGTTTGAGCGGGAGGTCCTGGGTAGGTACGAGCAGTACTTC
CDR3: CASSRKKGGFEREVLGRYEQYF

D: TRBD1
size: .
V: TRBV7-9
J: TRBJ2-7
DNA: TGTGCCAGCAGCTTAGGGCCTGGACAGGGGGCCTACGAGCAGTACTTC
CDR3: CASSLGPGQGAYEQYF

D: .
size: .
V: TRBV27
J: TRBJ1-1
DNA: TGTGCCCCAGCAGCCCTTCGGGGTATGAACACTGAAGCTTTCTTT
CDR3: CAPAALRGMNTEAFF

D: .
size: .
V: TRBV19
J: TRBJ1-6
DNA: TGTGCCAGTACGGCAGACCCTGGCGGTAATTCACCCCTCCACTTT
CDR3: CASTADPGGNSPLHF

D: .
size: once
V: TRBV7-3
J: TRBJ2-1
DNA: TGTGCCAGCAGCTTAAGGGCAGACTACAATGAGCAGTTCTTC
CDR3: CASSLRADYNEQFF

D: .
size: .
V: TRBV19
J: TRBJ2-7
DNA: TGTGCCAGTAGTATAATGAGACAGAGCTCCTACGAGCAGTACTTC
CDR3: CASSIMRQSSYEQYF

D: .
size: .
V: TRBV12-2
J: TRBJ2-1
DNA: TGTGCAAGTCGCTTAGTGAGCGGGGGGGCCGATGAGCAGTTCTTC
CDR3: CASRLVSGGADEQFF

D: .
size: once
V: TRBV2
J: TRBJ1-4
DNA: TGTGCCAGCAGACAGGCGTTAGGGGAAAAACTGTTTTTT
CDR3: CASRQALGEKLFF

D: .
size: .
V: TRBV4-3
J: TRBJ2-7
DNA: TGCGCCAGCAGCCAAGATCTCGGCCAGCCCTCCTACGAGCAGTACTTC
CDR3: CASSQDLGQPSYEQYF

D: TRBD1
size: .
V: TRBV6-1
J: TRBJ1-2
DNA: TGTGCCAGCAGTGAAGCGGGGACAGGGAACTATGGCTACACCTTC
CDR3: CASSEAGTGNYGYTF

D: .
size: .
V: TRBV5-1
J: TRBJ2-3
DNA: TGCGCCAGCAGCTTGACTAGCACAGATACGCAGTATTTT
CDR3: CASSLTSTDTQYF

D: .
size: .
V: TRBV15
J: TRBJ1-3
DNA: TGTGCCACCAGCAGTCTATCCTGGGCGGCCCGGAACTCTGGAAACACCATATATTTT
CDR3: CATSSLSWAARNSGNTIYF

D: .
size: few
V: TRBV15
J: TRBJ2-5
DNA: TGTGCCACCAGCAGAGATCATGGTGCTGAGACCCAGTACTTC
CDR3: CATSRDHGAETQYF

D: .
size: .
V: TRBV29-1
J: TRBJ1-3
DNA: TGCAGCGTTCGCGGGGCCTACTCTGGAAACACCATATATTTT
CDR3: CSVRGAYSGNTIYF

D: .
size: .
V: TRBV18
J: TRBJ2-7
DNA: TGTGCCAGCTCACCACCGGGACCGGTCGAGCAGTACTTC
CDR3: CASSPPGPVEQYF

D: .
size: .
V: TRBV7-8
J: TRBJ2-5
DNA: TGTGCCAGCAGCTTAGAGCCCTCGGGGGGCGGGGAGACCCAGTACTTC
CDR3: CASSLEPSGGGETQYF

D: .
size: once
V: TRBV7-2
J: TRBJ1-1
DNA: TGTGCCAGCAGCTTGAGGTGGACTGGGAACACTGAAGCTTTCTTT
CDR3: CASSLRWTGNTEAFF

D: TRBD1
size: .
V: TRBV2
J: TRBJ2-7
DNA: TGTGCCAGCAGTGAGTCAGGGGGCGTAGGCACCTACGAGCAGTACTTC
CDR3: CASSESGGVGTYEQYF

D: .
size: .
V: TRBV5-1
J: TRBJ2-3
DNA: TGCGCCAGCAGCCGGACGTTGGGCACAGATACGCAGTATTTT
CDR3: CASSRTLGTDTQYF

D: TRBD1
size: .
V: TRBV12-5
J: TRBJ2-1
DNA: TGTGCTAGTGGGGCGCAGGGGGCCTACAATGAGCAGTTCTTC
CDR3: CASGAQGAYNEQFF

D: TRBD1
size: once
V: TRBV30
J: TRBJ1-5
DNA: TGTGCCTGGAGTACAGGACAGGGGGAAAATCAGCCCCAGCATTTT
CDR3: CAWSTGQGENQPQHF

D: .
size: once
V: TRBV6-4
J: TRBJ1-2
DNA: TGTGCCAGCAGCTACAGACGGGACTATGGCTACACCTTC
CDR3: CASSYRRDYGYTF

D: .
size: .
V: TRBV10-3
J: TRBJ2-7
DNA: TGTGCCATCAGTGAAACAAGGACCGAGCAGTACTTC
CDR3: CAISETRTEQYF

D: .
size: .
V: TRBV18
J: TRBJ1-1
DNA: TGTGCCAGCTCACCCGGGACAAAATGGGTGAACACTGAAGCTTTCTTT
CDR3: CASSPGTKWVNTEAFF

D: .
size: few
V: TRBV29-1
J: TRBJ1-1
DNA: TGCAGCGTTTACAGCCCTAACACTGAAGCTTTCTTT
CDR3: CSVYSPNTEAFF

D: TRBD1
size: .
V: TRBV10-3
J: TRBJ2-5
DNA: TGTGCCATCAGGAAGGGACAGGGCGTTCGTGAGACCCAGTACTTC
CDR3: CAIRKGQGVRETQYF

D: TRBD2
size: .
V: TRBV2
J: TRBJ2-1
DNA: TGTGCCAGCAGTGTTGGTAGCGGGAGGGCATCGATCTACAATGAGCAGTTCTTC
CDR3: CASSVGSGRASIYNEQFF

D: .
size: .
V: TRBV27
J: TRBJ2-1
DNA: TGTGCCAGCAGTTTCGGGGACTACAATGAGCAGTTCTTC
CDR3: CASSFGDYNEQFF

D: .
size: few
V: TRBV6-1
J: TRBJ1-1
DNA: TGTGCCAGCAGTCCCCGAAGGGGCACTGAAGCTTTCTTT
CDR3: CASSPRRGTEAFF

D: .
size: .
V: TRBV19
J: TRBJ2-3
DNA: TGTGCCAGTAGTACCAAATACCCGGGGCCCCACATGATCGATACGCAGTATTTT
CDR3: CASSTKYPGPHMIDTQYF

D: TRBD1
size: .
V: TRBV5-5
J: TRBJ1-4
DNA: TGTGCCAGCAATCCGGGACAGAGTAATGAAAAACTGTTTTTT
CDR3: CASNPGQSNEKLFF

D: TRBD1
size: .
V: TRBV6-4
J: TRBJ1-1
DNA: TGTGCCAGCAGTGACTCCAGGGGGGACACTGAAGCTTTCTTT
CDR3: CASSDSRGDTEAFF

D: .
size: once
V: TRBV27
J: TRBJ1-3
DNA: TGTGCCAGCAGCCCCTACAGGTTTCGAGAGGACACCATATATTTT
CDR3: CASSPYRFREDTIYF

D: .
size: .
V: TRBV6-5
J: TRBJ1-5
DNA: TGTGCCAGCAGTTACGGAGGGGGGGCCGGTCAGCCCCAGCATTTT
CDR3: CASSYGGGAGQPQHF

D: .
size: .
V: TRBV9
J: TRBJ1-6
DNA: TGTGCCAGCAGCGTGGACAGCTATAATTCACCCCTCCACTTT
CDR3: CASSVDSYNSPLHF

D: .
size: .
V: TRBV10-3
J: TRBJ2-1
DNA: TGTGCCACGGGACCTAAGATCGACTCCAATGAGCAGTTCTTC
CDR3: CATGPKIDSNEQFF

D: .
size: .
V: TRBV11-2
J: TRBJ2-5
DNA: TGTGCCAGCAGCTTAGAAGTTTTGGAGACCCAGTACTTC
CDR3: CASSLEVLETQYF

D: TRBD2
size: .
V: TRBV27
J: TRBJ2-7
DNA: TGTGCCAGCAGTTTCAGGCTAGCGGGAGGGGGCGAGCAGTACTTC
CDR3: CASSFRLAGGGEQYF

D: TRBD1
size: .
V: TRBV28
J: TRBJ2-7
DNA: TGTGCCAGCAGTACCCCGGGACAGGTACCTTACGAGCAGTACTTC
CDR3: CASSTPGQVPYEQYF

D: .
size: .
V: TRBV5-1
J: TRBJ1-4
DNA: TGCGCCAGCAGCTTGAGGGCAGATGAAAAACTGTTTTTT
CDR3: CASSLRADEKLFF

D: TRBD1
size: once
V: TRBV7-2
J: TRBJ2-2
DNA: TGTGCCAGCAGCTCCTTGGGACAGGGATTTACCGGGGAGCTGTTTTTT
CDR3: CASSSLGQGFTGELFF

D: TRBD1
size: .
V: TRBV27
J: TRBJ2-3
DNA: TGTGCCAGCAGTTTATCGAAACTCACGGGACAGCGACGCACAGATACGCAGTATTTT
CDR3: CASSLSKLTGQRRTDTQYF

D: TRBD2
size: .
V: TRBV7-9
J: TRBJ2-5
DNA: TGTGCCAGCAGCTTAGCGCGCGGACTAGCGGGGGAAGAGACCCAGTACTTC
CDR3: CASSLARGLAGEETQYF

D: .
size: once
V: TRBV21-1
J: TRBJ1-1
DNA: TGTGCCAGCAGCAATCGGGACGGCTCGAACACTGAAGCTTTCTTT
CDR3: CASSNRDGSNTEAFF

D: TRBD1
size: .
V: TRBV7-9
J: TRBJ2-7
DNA: TGTGCCAGCAGCTTAGGGACAGGACCGGCCTACGAGCAGTACTTC
CDR3: CASSLGTGPAYEQYF

D: .
size: .
V: TRBV29-1
J: TRBJ1-2
DNA: TGCAGCGTTGAAGGGGGGGAATATGGCTACACCTTC
CDR3: CSVEGGEYGYTF